This entry lists 12 T cell receptor beta chains sequenced from one sample in a study of blood T cell repertoires in COVID-19. The repertoire was sequenced with immunoSEQ multiplex PCR; TCRdb's copy has only in-frame clones and lacks some. The table has roughly 310,000 clones, under 95% seen once. Specimen: PBMCs or T cells enriched from blood (not recorded which). The receptors come from a man in his 60s who had recovered from COVID-19.

The chain uses TRBV7-8 and TRBJ2-2; D unclear. Trimming removed 2 bases from V and 0 bases from J, with 7 bases in between. The CDR3 runs 15 residues. Germline V CDR1 and CDR2: SGHVS, FQNEAQ. The CDR3 nucleotides are TGTGCCAGCAGCTTATTTCAGACGAACACCGGGGAGCTGTTTTTT. Translating gives CASSLFQTNTGELFF.

V usage is TRBV2 and J usage is TRBJ1-5, with D unresolved. Germline CDR1 SNHLY, CDR2 FYNNEI. This CDR3 has 13 residues. CDR3 sequence reads: CTTRSGANQPQHF. The CDR3 nucleotides are TGTACCACCCGATCGGGAGCAAATCAGCCCCAGCATTTT.

This rearrangement joins TRBV21-1 to TRBJ1-2; the table's TRBD1 call for D was not verified on the DNA. TRBV21-1 constitutes a pseudogene. This CDR3 contains 13 residues. CDR3 bases: TGTGCCAGCAGCCGGGACAGGGTTGGTGGCTACACCTTC. It translates to CASSRDRVGGYTF.

The V call is TRBV2, the J call TRBJ1-5; 8 bases match TRBD1. Germline V lookup: CDR1 SNHLY, CDR2 FYNNEI. The CDR3 contains 15 residues. The ends lost 4 bases at V and 2 bases at J; junction bases unmatched: 4. CDR3 residues: CASSVTGAGNQPQHF. The CDR3 coding sequence is TGTGCCAGCAGTGTGACAGGGGCTGGCAATCAGCCCCAGCATTTT.

The chain is built from TRBV12-3 or TRBV12-4 and TRBJ1-2; no clear D. Trimming took 6 bases from V and 8 from J, leaving 16 bases between them. This CDR3 has 13 amino acids. CDR3: CASSQTVGRGYTF. The CDR3 region has the DNA TGTGCCAGCAGCCAGACCGTAGGGAGAGGCTACACCTTC.

The chain joins TRBV7-3 to TRBJ2-1; D remains ambiguous. V was clipped by 1 base and J by 6 bases, with 4 bases between them. The CDR3 sequence is 12 residues long. The germline CDR1 and CDR2 sequences are SGHTA and FQGTGA. The CDR3 DNA is TGTGCCAGCAGCTTAAACAGCAATGAGCAGTTCTTC. The encoded protein is CASSLNSNEQFF.

The V and J genes are TRBV20-1 and TRBJ2-7, with D possibly TRBD1 on 6 matching bases. The V end was cut by 3 bases, the J end by 3 bases, with 15 bases between. There are 14 residues in the CDR3. The germline V gene has CDR1 DFQATT and CDR2 SNEGSKA (reference sequence). CDR3 in amino acids: CSASLRQDNYEQYF. In nucleotides, the CDR3 is TGCAGTGCTAGTCTCCGACAGGACAACTACGAGCAGTACTTC.

The chain carries TRBV6-1 and TRBJ2-3; perhaps TRBD2 as D (6 bases). Trimming took 3 bases from V and 2 from J, leaving 12 bases between them. Germline-derived CDR1 and CDR2 are MNHNS and SASEGT. The CDR3 runs 15 residues. The CDR3 reads CASSDAGTYTDTQYF. The DNA for the CDR3 is TGTGCCAGCAGTGACGCCGGGACTTACACAGATACGCAGTATTTT.

This chain connects TRBV3-1 (or the pseudogene TRBV3-2) to TRBJ1-4; D is perhaps TRBD1 (5 bases). Trimming removed 6 bases at V and 5 bases at J, with 13 bases between. The CDR3 has 14 amino acids. Germline-derived CDR1 and CDR2 are LGHDT and YNNKEL (reference sequence). The CDR3 here is CASSPGRANEKLFF. The CDR3 DNA reads as TGTGCCAGCAGTCCAGGGAGGGCGAATGAAAAACTGTTTTTT.

This chain connects TRBV6-5 to TRBJ2-7, with TRBD1 matching over 7 bases. From germline, CDR1 is MNHEY and CDR2 SVGAGI. After removal of 4 bases from V and 2 bases from J, the junction contained 5 bases not matched to a gene. The CDR3 loop spans 14 amino acids. The CDR3 region is CASSSQGTAYEQYF. As DNA, the CDR3 is TGTGCCAGCAGTTCACAAGGGACAGCCTACGAGCAGTACTTC.

CDR3 DNA sequence: TGTGCCAGCAAATCCGGGACAGAGAACACTGAAGCTTTCTTT. It translates to CASKSGTENTEAFF. The J gene is TRBJ1-1, the V gene TRBV2; 7 bases align to TRBD1. Trimming removed 7 bases from V and 1 base from J; junction bases left unmatched: 6. The CDR3 is 14 amino acids. The germline V gene has CDR1 SNHLY and CDR2 FYNNEI. The full variable domain, its missing parts supplied by reference TRBV2 and TRBJ1-1, is EPEVTQTPSHQVTQMGQEVILRCVPISNHLYFYWYRQILGQKVEFLVSFYNNEISEKSEIFDDQFSVERPDGSNFTLKIRSTKLEDSAMYFCASKSGTENTEAFFGQGTRLTVV.

This clone was seen more than once but under ten times. The chain has TRBV7-9 and TRBJ2-1, with 9 bases that match TRBD2. V lost 5 bases, J lost 8 bases, and 7 bases stayed unmatched. CDR1 and CDR2 from the germline V gene are SEHNR and FQNEAQ (reference sequence). The CDR3 is 14 residues long. In DNA, the CDR3 is TGTGCCAGCAGCGGGACTAGCCTGGTACATGAGCAGTTCTTC. Encoded protein: CASSGTSLVHEQFF.